The next 19 T cell receptor beta chains were all read from a single sample in a study of blood T cell repertoires in COVID-19. Assay used: immunoSEQ multiplex PCR; TCRdb lists only in-frame clones, some missing. The sample lists 100,000 or so clones, around 90% seen once, with 5.2% in the top ten. The sample consisted of peripheral blood. These receptors originate from a woman aged 50 to 60 with COVID-19, enrolled during active disease.

There are a few counts of this clone. J is TRBJ2-5 and V is TRBV5-1; unclear D gene. CDR1 and CDR2 (germline): SGHRS, YFSETQ. With 3 bases removed from V and 2 bases from J, the gap between germline ends came to 8 bases. This CDR3 spans 13 amino acids. The CDR3 DNA sequence: TGCGCCAGCAGCTCAGATCCTCAAGAGACCCAGTACTTC. This sequence encodes CASSSDPQETQYF.

The V and J genes are TRBV18 and TRBJ2-3; 9 bases are shared with TRBD2. CDR3 length: 15 residues. V gave up 0 bases and J gave up 6 bases; unmatched junction bases: 4. CDR1 and CDR2 from the germline V gene are KGHSH and LQKENI. CDR3 sequence reads: CASSPPRGGADTQYF. DNA for the CDR3: TGTGCCAGCTCACCACCGCGCGGGGGGGCTGATACGCAGTATTTT.

The count of this clone is one. V and J are TRBV2 and TRBJ2-2, with a weak D call TRBD1 (6 bases). The CDR3 loop spans 14 amino acids. With 6 bases removed from V and 5 bases from J, the gap between germline ends came to 13 bases. CDR1 is SNHLY and CDR2 is FYNNEI in the germline V gene. The CDR3 nucleotides read TGTGCCAGCAGGACAGGTGGTAATACCGGGGAGCTGTTTTTT. Its translation: CASRTGGNTGELFF.

The V and J genes are TRBV10-3 and TRBJ1-1; weak D call: TRBD1 (5 bases). CDR3 size: 14 residues. Germline CDR1 and CDR2: ENHRY and SYGVKD. Trimming removed 4 bases from V and 0 bases from J, with 9 bases in between. CDR3 DNA sequence: TGTGCCATCAGTGGTGACAGAATGAACACTGAAGCTTTCTTT. This sequence encodes CAISGDRMNTEAFF.

The chain uses TRBV2 and TRBJ2-4, with D perhaps matching TRBD2 (5 bases). The CDR3 contains 16 residues. The V gene's germline CDR1 is SNHLY and CDR2 FYNNEI. V was cut by 2 bases and J by 1 base, with 12 bases left in between. Here the CDR3 DNA reads TGTGCCAGCAGTGAAAGCCAGCCGGGGGCCAAAAACATTCAGTACTTC. This encodes CASSESQPGAKNIQYF.

The chain carries TRBV19 and TRBJ2-3; possible D gene TRBD1, 6 bases. V gave up 4 bases and J gave up 2 bases, with 13 bases separating them. This CDR3 has 15 residues. CDR1 and CDR2 from the germline V gene are LNHDA and SQIVND (reference sequence). CDR3 nucleotides: TGTGCCAGTAGTAGCGACAGGTTATCCACAGATACGCAGTATTTT. This codes for CASSSDRLSTDTQYF.

The rearrangement links TRBV10-3 to TRBJ1-2, with D perhaps TRBD1 (5 bases). This CDR3 comprises 15 residues. Trimming left V 0 bases short and J 4 bases short, with 12 bases between. Germline CDR1 ENHRY, CDR2 SYGVKD. The CDR3 is CAISESATASYGYTF. The CDR3 DNA reads TGTGCCATCAGTGAGTCGGCGACAGCAAGCTATGGCTACACCTTC.

This clone turned up a few times. The chain has TRBV18 and TRBJ1-2; possibly TRBD1 for D (6 bases). Trimming removed 4 bases at V and 2 bases at J, with 17 bases between. Germline values: CDR1 KGHSH, CDR2 LQKENI. The CDR3 is made up of 16 amino acids. The CDR3 DNA reads TGTGCCAGCTCACAGATTAGACAGGAATCGAACTATGGCTACACCTTC. This encodes CASSQIRQESNYGYTF.

V gene TRBV4-1 combines with J gene TRBJ2-2; D is perhaps TRBD1 (5 bases). Germline loops: CDR1 MGHRA, CDR2 YSYEKL. The V gene lost 4 bases and the J gene lost 6 bases, with 15 bases spanning the gap. This CDR3 region has 15 residues. This chain's CDR3 is CASSPYPVRAGELFF. The CDR3 DNA reads TGCGCCAGCAGCCCCTACCCCGTCAGGGCCGGGGAGCTGTTTTTT.

The J gene is TRBJ1-2, the V gene TRBV19; TRBD1 matches at 9 bases. The germline V gene encodes CDR1 LNHDA and CDR2 SQIVND (reference sequence). J gave up 3 bases and V 8 bases, and 1 base lay outside the gene matches. This CDR3 has 12 amino acids. The CDR3 region has the DNA TGTGCCAGTCGACAGGGGGACTATGGCTACACCTTC. The encoded protein is CASRQGDYGYTF. The entire variable domain, with the rest obtained from reference TRBV19 and TRBJ1-2, is as follows: DGGITQSPKYLFRKEGQNVTLSCEQNLNHDAMYWYRQDPGQGLRLIYYSQIVNDFQKGDIAEGYSVSREKKESFPLTVTSAQKNPTAFYLCASRQGDYGYTFGSGTRLTVV.

This clone was counted a few times. The rearrangement links TRBV7-9 to TRBJ1-3; the D gene is possibly TRBD1 (6 bases). V was shortened by 1 base and J by 12 bases, with 19 bases between the two germline ends. Germline assignment: CDR1 SEHNR and CDR2 FQNEAQ (reference sequence). The CDR3 spans 15 residues. CDR3 protein: CASSLGGTPASDIYF. The CDR3 DNA is TGTGCCAGCAGCTTAGGGGGGACACCCGCAAGTGACATATATTTT.

CDR3 loop: CASGGPYQGETQYF. CDR3 coding DNA: TGTGCTAGTGGTGGCCCCTACCAGGGTGAGACCCAGTACTTC. V and J are TRBV12-5 and TRBJ2-5, with D possibly matching TRBD1 (5 bases). V was trimmed by 5 bases and J by 5 bases, leaving 15 bases between them. Looked up from germline, CDR1 is LGHNT and CDR2 is FRNRAP. The CDR3 is 14 residues long.

This sequence joins TRBV7-2 and TRBJ2-7, with D possibly matching TRBD2 (5 bases). This CDR3 has 15 amino acids. Germline V gene sequence: CDR1 SGHTA, CDR2 FQGNSA. The ends were cut back, 5 bases at V and 4 bases at J, with 18 bases in the middle. Written as DNA, the CDR3 is TGTGCCAGCAGCCGTCTCGAGGGTCGAGGGTACGAGCAGTACTTC. Translating gives CASSRLEGRGYEQYF. Filled out from reference TRBV7-2 and TRBJ2-7, the complete variable domain reads GAGVSQSPSNKVTEKGKDVELRCDPISGHTALYWYRQSLGQGLEFLIYFQGNSAPDKSGLPSDRFSAERTGGSVSTLTIQRTQQEDSAVYLCASSRLEGRGYEQYFGPGTRLTVT.

The table lists this clone with a few counts. V and J are TRBV4-1 and TRBJ2-7; 9 nucleotides match TRBD2. Germline CDR1 MGHRA, CDR2 YSYEKL. Trimming removed 2 bases from V and 0 bases from J; junction bases left unmatched: 5. The CDR3 consists of 16 residues. CDR3 coding DNA: TGCGCCAGCAGCCAACCCGTGCGGGGGGGCTCCTACGAGCAGTACTTC. It encodes CASSQPVRGGSYEQYF.

This clone showed up just a few times. The chain couples TRBV19 to TRBJ1-5; tentative D call: TRBD1 (6 bases). Per germline, CDR1 LNHDA and CDR2 SQIVND (reference sequence). CDR3 size: 14 residues. V lost 5 bases to trimming and J lost 5 bases, with 13 bases between them. CDR3 nucleotide sequence: TGTGCCAGTAGTGTGACAGGTGGCTATCAGCCCCAGCATTTT. Residues: CASSVTGGYQPQHF.

The chain links TRBV27 to TRBJ2-1; 9 nucleotides agree with TRBD2. This CDR3 contains 14 residues. J lost 10 bases, V lost 2 bases, and 6 bases had no gene match. In germline, CDR1 is MNHEY, CDR2 SMNVEV (reference sequence). The DNA of the CDR3 is TGTGCCAGCAGTTTAAGTCGGCTAGCGGGGGAGCAGTTCTTC. Translating gives CASSLSRLAGEQFF.

The genes are TRBV19 and TRBJ2-1, with 13 nucleotides matching TRBD2. CDR1 LNHDA and CDR2 SQIVND come from the germline V gene (reference sequence). CDR3 size: 17 residues. V was pared by 5 bases and J by 4 bases, with 8 bases of the junction left unmatched. The CDR3 nucleotides read TGTGCCAGTAGTCCCATGACTAGCGGGGGGTCTTACAATGAGCAGTTCTTC. Protein sequence: CASSPMTSGGSYNEQFF.

The rearrangement uses TRBV24-1 and TRBJ2-7, with D perhaps matching TRBD1 (6 bases). V gave up 4 bases and J gave up 3 bases, with 6 bases separating them. Germline V gives CDR1 KGHDR, CDR2 SFDVKD. The CDR3 is 12 amino acids. The CDR3 nucleotides read TGTGCCACCAGTGAAGGGGGCTACGAGCAGTACTTC. This translates into CATSEGGYEQYF.

The chain links TRBV28 to TRBJ2-3; perhaps TRBD2 as D (6 bases). CDR1 and CDR2 (germline): MDHEN, SYDVKM. Deletions cut 2 bases from V and 2 bases from J, with 11 bases between. The CDR3 runs 15 residues. The CDR3 loop is CASSLREWVTDTQYF. In DNA form, the CDR3 reads TGTGCCAGCAGTTTACGGGAGTGGGTCACAGATACGCAGTATTTT.